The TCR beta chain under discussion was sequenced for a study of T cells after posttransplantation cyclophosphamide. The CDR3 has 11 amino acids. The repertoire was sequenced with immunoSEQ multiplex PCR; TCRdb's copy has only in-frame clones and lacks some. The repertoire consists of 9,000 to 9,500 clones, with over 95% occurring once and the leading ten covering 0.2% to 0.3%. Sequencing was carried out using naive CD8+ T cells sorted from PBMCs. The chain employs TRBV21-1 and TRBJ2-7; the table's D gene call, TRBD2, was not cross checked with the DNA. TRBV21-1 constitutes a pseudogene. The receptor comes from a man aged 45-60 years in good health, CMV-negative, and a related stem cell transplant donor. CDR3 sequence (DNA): TGTGCCAGCAAAGGAGGCTACGAGCAGTACTTC. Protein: CASKGGYEQYF.